This T cell receptor beta chain was recorded in a study of cytomegalovirus exposure and HLA in healthy donors (TCRdb year 2017). The study in broad terms: An earlier analysis of several hundred of the donors reported roughly 300 Gb of sequence data and 117 million unique TCR beta sequences obtained from about 170 million T cells. The study aimed to test whether cataloging public T cell receptors could reveal signatures of past pathogen exposure. The number of typed donors differed by locus: roughly 629-630 for A, B, C, DRB1 and DQB1; 500 to 550 for DQA1; fewer than 610 for DPA1; and approximately 450 for DPB1. The study profiled the T cell repertoires of around 700 subjects by immunosequencing and related them to cytomegalovirus serostatus. Class I and class II HLA loci were covered by the typing at four-digit resolution. Donor age, sex, ethnicity and CMV serostatus were compiled alongside the repertoire data. All discovery cohort repertoires had been generated on a single sequencing platform. Among 300 to 500 genotyped donors of the cohort, an average of approximately 220,000 unique TCR beta nucleotide sequences was sequenced per donor, of which roughly 17% were non-productive. In a later analysis, previously published TCR beta repertoires from fewer than 750 donors were re-analyzed and high-resolution HLA genotyping was added so that TCR occurrence patterns could be studied. Rather than using new phenotypic data, the later analysis identified candidate immune exposures from TCR beta sequences and from how often those sequences occurred across donors. An early release covering some 640 HLA-typed donors comprised about 290 gigabases of sequencing data and tens of millions of unique TCR sequences. A later genetic analysis used genome-wide SNP genotypes for about 55% of the 666 donors, treating that subset as a discovery cohort. To decide whether each TCR beta V gene segment behaved as functional or pseudogenic, an earlier analysis of several hundred of the donors relied on high-throughput TCR beta sequencing. Several DR-DQ haplotypes were handled as single units for association and clustering, since linkage in the cohort was strong. In addition to the first cohort of approximately 650 subjects, a separate validation cohort of 120 different subjects was used. To predict cytomegalovirus infection status, the study combined high-throughput TCR immunosequencing, statistical association of individual TCRs with disease status, and machine learning. Among the roughly 410 genotyped donors, roughly 80% belonged to the genetic ancestry cluster associated with self-reported Caucasian donors. Here is what the overall study found, with its caveats: According to a later analysis, TCR association rates differed among HLA loci, with DRB1 alleles showing the most associated TCRs and HLA-C alleles showing the fewest. V-gene and J-gene trimming of TCR beta chains was associated with a missense DCLRE1C variant in a later genetic analysis, and the association was replicated in an independent cohort. Because HLA typing was unavailable for some donors at each locus, only the typed subset was used in association tests. Correlated functional status among segregating V segments might be attributable to linkage disequilibrium, but an unknown experimental factor could not be ruled out. The earlier analysis of 587 of the donors excluded 15 to 20 rarely observed V segments, including chromosome 9 orphons, because counts were too low. A later genetic analysis reported fewer N-insertions in productive TCRs among donors in an Asian-associated ancestry cluster than the roughly 650-donor mean. In both the original and validation cohorts, the classifier was reported to diagnose cytomegalovirus status with high specificity and sensitivity. A further reported finding was that TCR beta sequences accurately predicted the HLA-A and HLA-B alleles for most subjects in the first cohort. Most TCR sequences were observed very rarely across donors, whereas some public TCRs were present in many individuals. Specific HLA alleles were associated with 16,951 TCR beta sequences at a false discovery rate of 0.05 in a later analysis. Three of the identified cytomegalovirus-associated TCR beta chains were confirmed in vitro to be specific for cytomegalovirus antigens. A later analysis found that HLA-associated TCR beta chains were more clonally expanded and had lower generation probabilities than equally common non-associated chains. Only TCR beta chains were sequenced in this cohort, and the absence of alpha or paired-chain data limited detectable features. A total of about 180 TCR beta chains were listed by the study as associated with cytomegalovirus. The only immune exposure information available for the cohort was CMV serostatus. In an earlier analysis of approximately 600 of the donors, most TCR beta V segments were observed in productive rearrangements about 87% or about 30% of the time, broadly matching IMGT annotations. In a later analysis, most CMV-associated TCR beta chains were found to appear HLA-restricted, with HLA associations seemingly driven largely by CMV exposure. Strong co-occurrence of HLA alleles, especially DR and DQ, made assigning TCR associations to individual alleles difficult. Some IMGT-functional V segments, including TRBV6-2 and TRBV6-3, could not be distinguished by the 87-base-pair reads and were therefore excluded. A cluster of highly shared sequence variants was judged likely to represent a technical artifact of the sequencing pipeline. The presence/absence analyses assumed that sequencing depth was roughly uniform across donors, and that assumption may not be true. The authors suggested that the approach could potentially be generalized to other disease states and immunological phenotypes. In a later analysis, several top co-occurrence clusters were reported to appear linked to parvovirus B19, influenza, CMV and Epstein-Barr virus.

From cysteine to phenylalanine, the CDR3 is 15 amino acids long. Only the CDR3 DNA is retained, 45 bases long and in frame from the first base. CDR1 and CDR2 are drawn from the germline V gene: KGHSH, LQKENI. V and J lose 3 bases and 3 bases, and a span of 14 bases separates them. The cohort comprised under 700 healthy bone marrow donors. At the time of sampling, every cohort member was nominally healthy, though immune exposures that went unrecorded were likely present. The donor tested CMV seronegative and was one of the 352 seronegative cohort members. Each donor provided a peripheral blood sample, and peripheral blood mononuclear cells were used for TCR beta sequencing. The Qiagen DNeasy Blood Extraction Kit was used to extract genomic DNA from the blood cell samples. About this clone itself: Its antigen remains unidentified. No base-level quality is on record; no much larger clone is a single base apart.

The library came from the immunoSEQ multiplex PCR assay. For the multiplex PCR, a mixture combining 60 forward primers for TCR Vbeta segments and 13 reverse primers for TCR Jbeta segments was used. Amplification of the CDR3 region of rearranged TCR beta genes was performed with a multiplex PCR assay on genomic DNA. The Illumina HiSeq System was used to sequence the amplified TCR beta libraries as 87-base-pair reads. From the authors' description of their analysis: Across the 700 or so repertoires, a later analysis counted roughly 77 million unique TCR beta chains, 8.5 million to 12 million of which were shared by at least two donors. To remove PCR and sequencing errors, raw reads were error-corrected and collapsed into unique sequences using a nearest-neighbor algorithm that merged closely related sequences. To assign V, D and J gene segments, CDR3 sequences were aligned to IMGT reference sequences. Each retained sequence needed at least a six-nucleotide match to both a V gene segment and a J gene segment. A rearrangement counted as productive if the CDR3 had no stop codons and remained in frame with V and J, and every other rearrangement counted as non-productive. CDR3 was defined by IMGT convention, running from the second conserved V-encoded cysteine to the conserved J-encoded phenylalanine. The earlier analysis of 587 of the donors excluded sequences that lacked an unambiguous match to a single V gene segment. In an earlier analysis of approximately 500 of the donors, a V segment was called functional when productive rearrangements were above 56.7%, and segregating when the standard deviation between donors exceeded 5%. A statistical classification framework was built to diagnose cytomegalovirus status from the catalog of TCR beta chain sequences. A later analysis assigned V and J genes by comparing TCR nucleotide sequences with IMGT/GENE-DB human TR gene sequences. The TCRdist pipeline was used in a later analysis to assign CDR3 sequences and most-parsimonious VDJ recombination scenarios. In a later analysis, every TCR beta chain was defined by the combination of its CDR3 amino acid sequence and its V-gene family, and reads without a unique V-gene family were dropped. To address suspected cross-contamination and a sequencing artifact, a later analysis removed several hundred highly shared, low-generation-probability nucleotide sequences. In a later analysis, a clonal expansion index was calculated for each public chain from normalized within-repertoire ranks of inferred template counts. In a later analysis, generation probabilities were computed with a VDJ recombination model fitted to out-of-frame rearrangements, and the resulting probabilities were checked against IGoR. In a later analysis, TCR-TCR, TCR-HLA and TCR-CMV co-occurrence was scored with hypergeometric tests, and a repertoire-size bias correction was applied to TCR pairs. To estimate false discovery rates, a later analysis permuted the HLA or CMV assignments 20 times. In a later analysis, co-occurring TCRs were grouped using DBSCAN, and TCRdist sequence similarity was added for clustering within HLA-allele-positive subsets. Co-occurrence clustering excluded repertoires with fewer than 30,000 or more than 120,000 public chains, plus five with anomalous nucleotide sharing. TCRdb's version of the immuneACCESS table is confined to in-frame rearrangements and falls short of the full clone set. An unresolved V gene accounts for under half of the shortfall where checked; the remainder is of unknown origin. D and trimming come from the DNA, and the V and J calls and clone size come from that table. Present in this sample are roughly 150,000 clones, 70% to 90% of which were seen just once. The ten largest clones capture under 2% of the sample.

The chain links TRBV18 with TRBJ1-1; the D gene cannot be named for sure. The sample was PBMCs. The receptor's source is a woman aged 18-35 years in good health and CMV-seronegative. CDR3 reads: CASSPIEARHTEAFF. The sequenced DNA is TGTGCCAGCTCACCTATTGAGGCCCGCCACACTGAAGCTTTCTTT.